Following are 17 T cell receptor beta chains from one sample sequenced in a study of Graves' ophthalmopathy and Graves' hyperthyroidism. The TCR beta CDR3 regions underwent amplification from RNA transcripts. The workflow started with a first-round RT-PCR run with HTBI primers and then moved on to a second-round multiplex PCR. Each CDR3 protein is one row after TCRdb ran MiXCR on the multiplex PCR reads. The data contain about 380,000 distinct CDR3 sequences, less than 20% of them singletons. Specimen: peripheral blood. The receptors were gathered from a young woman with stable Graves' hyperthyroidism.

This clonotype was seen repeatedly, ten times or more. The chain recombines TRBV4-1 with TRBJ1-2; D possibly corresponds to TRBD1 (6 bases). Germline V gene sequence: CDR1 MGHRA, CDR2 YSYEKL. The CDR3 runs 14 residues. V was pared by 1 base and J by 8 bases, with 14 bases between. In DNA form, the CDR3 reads TGCGCCAGCAGCCAAGCCGGGGGCGGAAAGGGCTACACCTTC. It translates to CASSQAGGGKGYTF.

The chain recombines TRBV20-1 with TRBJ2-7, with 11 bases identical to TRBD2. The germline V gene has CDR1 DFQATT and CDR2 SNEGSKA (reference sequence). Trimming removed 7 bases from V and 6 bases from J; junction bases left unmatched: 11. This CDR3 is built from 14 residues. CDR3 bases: TGCAGTGTCCCCACAGGGCTAGCGGGAGGCGAGCAGTACTTC. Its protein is CSVPTGLAGGEQYF.

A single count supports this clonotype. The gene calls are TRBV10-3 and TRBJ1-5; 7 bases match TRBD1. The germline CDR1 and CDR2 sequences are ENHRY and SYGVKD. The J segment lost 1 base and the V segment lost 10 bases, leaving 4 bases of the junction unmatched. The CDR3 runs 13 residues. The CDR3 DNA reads TGTGCCACCCAACAGGGGAGCAATCAGCCCCAGCATTTT. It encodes CATQQGSNQPQHF.

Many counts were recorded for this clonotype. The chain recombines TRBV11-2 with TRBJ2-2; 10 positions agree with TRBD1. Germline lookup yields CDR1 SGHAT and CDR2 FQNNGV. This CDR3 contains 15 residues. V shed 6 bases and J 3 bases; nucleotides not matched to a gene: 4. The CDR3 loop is CASRWDRGHTGELFF. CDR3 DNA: TGTGCCAGCAGATGGGACAGGGGACACACCGGGGAGCTGTTTTTT.

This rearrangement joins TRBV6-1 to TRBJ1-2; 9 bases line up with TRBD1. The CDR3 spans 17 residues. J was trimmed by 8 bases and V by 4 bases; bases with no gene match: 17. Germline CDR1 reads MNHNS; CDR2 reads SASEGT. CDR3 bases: TGTGCCAGCAGTGTACGAAGGTCCTGGGGACAGGGATCCGGCTACACCTTC. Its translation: CASSVRRSWGQGSGYTF.

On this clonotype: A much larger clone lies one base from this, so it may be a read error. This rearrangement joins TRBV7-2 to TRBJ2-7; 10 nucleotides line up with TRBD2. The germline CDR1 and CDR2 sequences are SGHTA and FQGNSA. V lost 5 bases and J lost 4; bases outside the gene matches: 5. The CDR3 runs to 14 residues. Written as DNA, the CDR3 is TGTGCCAGCAGCGTCTCAGCGGGGGGGTACGAGCAGTACTTC. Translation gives CASSVSAGGYEQYF.

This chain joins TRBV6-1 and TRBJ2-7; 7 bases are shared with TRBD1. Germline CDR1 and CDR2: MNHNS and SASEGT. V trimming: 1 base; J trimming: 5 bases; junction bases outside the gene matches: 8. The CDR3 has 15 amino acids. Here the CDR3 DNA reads TGTGCCAGCAGTGAAGGTTGGCAGGGGGTAAACGAGCAGTACTTC. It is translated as CASSEGWQGVNEQYF.

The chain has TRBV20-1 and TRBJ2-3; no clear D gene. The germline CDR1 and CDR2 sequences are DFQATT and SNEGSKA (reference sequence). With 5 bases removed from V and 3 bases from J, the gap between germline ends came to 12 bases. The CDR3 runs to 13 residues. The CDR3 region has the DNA TGCAGTGCTCCTAAAGAATCTACAGATACGCAGTATTTT. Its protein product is CSAPKESTDTQYF.

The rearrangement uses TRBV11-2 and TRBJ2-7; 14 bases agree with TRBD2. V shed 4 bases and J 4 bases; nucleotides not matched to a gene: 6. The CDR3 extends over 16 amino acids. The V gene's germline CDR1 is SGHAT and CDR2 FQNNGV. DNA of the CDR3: TGTGCCAGCAGCTCCGGGACTAGCGGGGGTCGTTACGAGCAGTACTTC. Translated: CASSSGTSGGRYEQYF. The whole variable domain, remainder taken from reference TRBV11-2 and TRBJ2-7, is EAGVAQSPRYKIIEKRQSVAFWCNPISGHATLYWYQQILGQGPKLLIQFQNNGVVDDSQLPKDRFSAERLKGVDSTLKIQPAKLEDSAVYLCASSSGTSGGRYEQYFGPGTRLTVT.

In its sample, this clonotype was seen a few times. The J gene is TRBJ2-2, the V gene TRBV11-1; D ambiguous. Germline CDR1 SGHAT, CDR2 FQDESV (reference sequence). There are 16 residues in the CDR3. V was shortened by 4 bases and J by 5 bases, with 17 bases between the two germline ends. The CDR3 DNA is TGTGCCAGCAGCTCCCAGCCCCGTTTGAATACCGGGGAGCTGTTTTTT. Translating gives CASSSQPRLNTGELFF. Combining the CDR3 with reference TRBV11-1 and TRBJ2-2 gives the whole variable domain EAEVAQSPRYKITEKSQAVAFWCDPISGHATLYWYRQILGQGPELLVQFQDESVVDDSQLPKDRFSAERLKGVDSTLKIQPAELGDSAMYLCASSSQPRLNTGELFFGEGSRLTVL.

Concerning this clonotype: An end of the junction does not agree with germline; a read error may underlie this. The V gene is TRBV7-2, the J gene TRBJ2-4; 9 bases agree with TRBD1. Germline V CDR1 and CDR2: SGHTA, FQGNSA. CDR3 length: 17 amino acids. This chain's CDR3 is CASSLVGDRVWENIKYF. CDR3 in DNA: TGTGCCAGCAGCTTAGTAGGGGACAGGGTTTGGGAAAACATTAAGTACTTC.

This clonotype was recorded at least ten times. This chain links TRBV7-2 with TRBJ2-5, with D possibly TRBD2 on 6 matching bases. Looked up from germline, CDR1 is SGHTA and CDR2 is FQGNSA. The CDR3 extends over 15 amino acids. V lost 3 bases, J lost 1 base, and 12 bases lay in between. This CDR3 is CASSFSGLFQETQYF. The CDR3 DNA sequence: TGTGCCAGCAGCTTCTCGGGACTTTTCCAAGAGACCCAGTACTTC.

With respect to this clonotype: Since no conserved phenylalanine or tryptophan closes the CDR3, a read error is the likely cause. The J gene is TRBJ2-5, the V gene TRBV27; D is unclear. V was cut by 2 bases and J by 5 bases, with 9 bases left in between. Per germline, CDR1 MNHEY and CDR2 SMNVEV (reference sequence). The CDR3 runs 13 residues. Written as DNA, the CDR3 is TGTGCCAGCAGTTTAGTTTCCTATGAGACCCAGTACTCC. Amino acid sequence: CASSLVSYETQYS.

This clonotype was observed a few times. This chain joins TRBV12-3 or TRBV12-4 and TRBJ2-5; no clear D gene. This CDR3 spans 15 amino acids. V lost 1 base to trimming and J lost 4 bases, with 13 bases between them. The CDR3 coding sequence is TGTGCCAGCAGTTTAGGGGCTCTTGGAGCAGAGACCCAGTACTTC. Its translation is CASSLGALGAETQYF.

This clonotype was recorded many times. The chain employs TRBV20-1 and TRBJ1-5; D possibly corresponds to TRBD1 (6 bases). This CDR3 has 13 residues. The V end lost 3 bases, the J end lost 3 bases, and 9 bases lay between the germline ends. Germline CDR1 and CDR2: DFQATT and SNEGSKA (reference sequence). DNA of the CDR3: TGCAGTGCTAGCGACAGGTACAATCAGCCCCAGCATTTT. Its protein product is CSASDRYNQPQHF.

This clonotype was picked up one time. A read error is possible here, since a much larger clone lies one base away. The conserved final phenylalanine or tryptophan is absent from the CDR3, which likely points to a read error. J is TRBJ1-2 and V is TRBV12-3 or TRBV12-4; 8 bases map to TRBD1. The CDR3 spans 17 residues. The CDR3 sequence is CASNLALSQGANYGYTV. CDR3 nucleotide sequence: TGTGCCAGCAATTTAGCGTTGTCCCAGGGGGCGAACTATGGCTACACCGTC.

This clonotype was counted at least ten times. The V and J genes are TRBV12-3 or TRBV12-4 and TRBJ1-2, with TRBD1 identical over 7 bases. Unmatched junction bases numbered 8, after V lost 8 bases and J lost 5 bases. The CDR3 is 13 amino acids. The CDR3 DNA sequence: TGTGCCAGCTCTGATCAGGGGGAGTATGGCTACACCTTC. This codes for CASSDQGEYGYTF.